The clone carrying this T cell receptor (beta chain) was seen more than once but under ten times. Its antigen is not identified. The data were taken from a study of molecular identifiers for immune sequencing clone quantification. Study-level results: In cases of identical TCR molecules sharing a barcode, highly expanded clone sizes could be underestimated.

Preparation of the bulk TCR libraries relied on previously described methods and listed TCR primers. Each CDR3 protein gets one entry after TCRdb re-called the PCR reads with MiXCR. The table includes around 460,000 distinct CDR3 sequences, about 25% detected once. Germline V gene lookup returns CDR1 MNHEY and CDR2 SMNVEV (reference sequence). J lost 4 bases, V lost 0 bases, and 5 bases had no gene match. The CDR3 runs 15 residues. The chain has TRBV27 and TRBJ2-7; 8 bases match TRBD1. Sequenced: naive CD8+ T cells from blood, with Jurkat cell RNA spiked in. As for subset: FACS-sorted CD8+CD4-CCR7+CD45RA+ naive T cells. This clonotype originated in a human donor in good health. Some libraries in this study had Jurkat cell RNA spiked in. For the CDR3, the DNA is TGTGCCAGCAGTTTATCGTGGACAGGGACATACGAGCAGTACTTC. This encodes CASSLSWTGTYEQYF.